These 27 T cell receptor beta chains share one sample of origin, sequenced in a study of cytomegalovirus exposure and HLA in healthy donors (dated 2017 in TCRdb). To prepare the library, the immunoSEQ multiplex PCR assay was applied. Entries here come from immuneACCESS through TCRdb and include only in-frame sequences with V and J called. Some clones fail to appear in such tables; in the studies checked, an unresolved V gene covers under half of the shortfall, and the cause of the remainder is unknown. This sample gives about 75,000 clones in total; around four fifths of them show up just once. The ten largest clones take up about 3% of the sample. The source material was PBMCs. The receptors were sampled from a man aged 25 to 40 in good health and CMV-seronegative.

Here the CDR3 reads CASSESAGYEQYV. In nucleotides, the CDR3 is TGTGCCAGTAGTGAATCTGCAGGGTACGAGCAGTACGTC. V and J are TRBV19 and TRBJ2-7, with D possibly TRBD1 on 5 matching bases. Germline CDR1 is LNHDA and CDR2 is SQIVND (reference sequence). This CDR3 has 13 amino acids. V was trimmed by 5 bases and J by 4 bases, leaving 12 bases between them.

The rearrangement joins TRBV28 to TRBJ2-4, with 11 bases fitting TRBD1. The CDR3 covers 15 residues. Unmatched junction bases numbered 6, after V lost 4 bases and J lost 7 bases. CDR1 and CDR2 (germline): MDHEN, SYDVKM. The CDR3, as DNA: TGTGCCAGCAGTTCGCCCGGGACAGGGGGGAACATTCAGTACTTC. Translation gives CASSSPGTGGNIQYF.

The CDR3 nucleotides read TGTGCCAGCAGCTCTATCGACAGGGATCGTAACGAGCAGTACTTC. This gives the protein CASSSIDRDRNEQYF. This rearrangement joins TRBV5-8 to TRBJ2-7; 7 bases fit TRBD1. With V trimmed by 3 bases and J by 5 bases, 11 bases remained unmatched. The CDR3 length is 15 residues. Germline V gene lookup returns CDR1 SGHTS and CDR2 YDEGEE.

The chain links TRBV6-1 to TRBJ2-7, with D perhaps matching TRBD2 (6 bases). The CDR3 runs to 13 residues. The V gene lost 9 bases and the J gene lost 2 bases, with 14 bases spanning the gap. Per the germline V gene, CDR1 is MNHNS and CDR2 is SASEGT. The chain's CDR3 is CASQLADAYEQYV. As DNA, the CDR3 is TGTGCCAGTCAACTAGCTGACGCCTACGAGCAGTACGTC.

The chain joins TRBV7-2 to TRBJ2-1; TRBD2 agrees at 7 bases. CDR1 is SGHTA, CDR2 FQGNSA, per germline. CDR3 length: 15 residues. V lost 5 bases, J lost 9 bases, and 13 bases stayed unmatched. The CDR3 loop reads CASSTYGTIGREQFF. The CDR3 bases are TGTGCCAGCAGCACCTACGGGACTATCGGACGTGAGCAGTTCTTC.

The chain recombines TRBV2 with TRBJ1-4, with TRBD1 matching over 10 bases. The junction had 17 bases not matched to a gene; V was cut back by 6 bases and J by 7 bases. CDR1 SNHLY and CDR2 FYNNEI come from the germline V gene. The length of the CDR3 is 18 residues. CDR3 nucleotide sequence: TGTGCCAGCAGCCCATTTGGTTTCGGGACAGGGGAGGGTGAAAAACTGTTTTTT. Protein product: CASSPFGFGTGEGEKLFF. Full variable domain (outside the CDR3, taken from reference TRBV2 and TRBJ1-4): EPEVTQTPSHQVTQMGQEVILRCVPISNHLYFYWYRQILGQKVEFLVSFYNNEISEKSEIFDDQFSVERPDGSNFTLKIRSTKLEDSAMYFCASSPFGFGTGEGEKLFFGSGTQLSVL.

The J gene is TRBJ2-7, the V gene TRBV19, with D tentatively TRBD2 (5 bases). The CDR3 is made up of 13 amino acids. The germline CDR1 and CDR2 sequences are LNHDA and SQIVND (reference sequence). V was shortened by 5 bases and J by 3 bases, with 11 bases between the two germline ends. The CDR3 nucleotides are TGTGCCAGTAGTCCAGCAGGACTCTACGAGCAGTACTTC. This gives the protein CASSPAGLYEQYF.

This sequence joins TRBV5-1 and TRBJ2-5; D not resolved. The CDR3 runs to 13 residues. V was trimmed by 1 base and J by 1 base, leaving 5 bases between them. The germline V gene encodes CDR1 SGHRS and CDR2 YFSETQ. DNA of the CDR3: TGCGCCAGCAGCTTGCCGGGCCAAGAGACCCAGTACTTC. This translates into CASSLPGQETQYF.

The sample holds one count of this clone. The chain has TRBV6-4 and TRBJ1-5; D gene uncertain. This CDR3 contains 14 residues. V lost 4 bases to trimming and J lost 1 base, with 8 bases between them. Germline CDR1 reads MRHNA; CDR2 reads SNTAGT. The CDR3 DNA follows: TGTGCCAGCAGTGTCGAGTTAAGCAATCAGCCCCAGCATTTT. This gives the protein CASSVELSNQPQHF.

This chain joins TRBV7-7 and TRBJ2-2; TRBD2 agrees at 7 bases. The CDR3 runs to 13 residues. V trimming: 6 bases; J trimming: 5 bases; junction bases outside the gene matches: 3. Per the germline V gene, CDR1 is SSHAT and CDR2 is FNYEAQ (reference sequence). The CDR3 protein is CASRLGGTGELFF. For the CDR3, the DNA is TGTGCCAGCAGACTGGGAGGGACCGGGGAGCTGTTTTTT.

The chain is built from TRBV19 and TRBJ1-5; perhaps TRBD1 as D (5 bases). The ends were cut back, 6 bases at V and 2 bases at J, with 11 bases in the middle. The CDR3 extends over 14 amino acids. Germline CDR1 LNHDA, CDR2 SQIVND (reference sequence). CDR3 loop: CASSPGVGNQPQHF. The CDR3 DNA reads TGTGCCAGTAGCCCGGGGGTGGGCAATCAGCCCCAGCATTTT.

The chain uses TRBV5-4 and TRBJ2-3, with D tentatively TRBD2 (5 bases). The CDR3 is 14 amino acids. The V and J ends lost 6 bases and 4 bases respectively, with 15 bases between them. CDR1 is SGHNT and CDR2 is YYREEE in the germline V gene (reference sequence). The CDR3 DNA sequence: TGTGCCAGCACGGGGAAGACTGGTTCAGATACGCAGTATTTT. It specifies CASTGKTGSDTQYF.

The chain uses TRBV11-2 and TRBJ2-5, with D possibly being TRBD1 (5 bases). Trimming removed 5 bases from V and 4 bases from J, with 17 bases in between. CDR3 length: 15 amino acids. Per the germline V gene, CDR1 is SGHAT and CDR2 is FQNNGV. CDR3 residues: CASSTPGLGRETQYF. The CDR3 DNA is TGTGCCAGCAGCACCCCAGGGTTAGGACGAGAGACCCAGTACTTC.

The chain uses TRBV9 and TRBJ1-4; D may be TRBD1 (5 bases). The CDR3 extends over 15 amino acids. V lost 2 bases and J lost 0, with 8 bases in between. CDR1 and CDR2 from the germline V gene are SGDLS and YYNGEE. The DNA of the CDR3 is TGTGCCAGCAGCGTTGGGGCGACAACTAATGAAAAACTGTTTTTT. The encoded protein is CASSVGATTNEKLFF.

V and J are TRBV19 and TRBJ1-3; D is perhaps TRBD1 (5 bases). Germline CDR1 reads LNHDA; CDR2 reads SQIVND (reference sequence). Deletions cut 8 bases from V and 3 bases from J, with 17 bases between. The CDR3 spans 15 residues. The CDR3, as DNA: TGTGCCAGTCATCGCCGCTCGGGGGATGGAAACACCATATATTTT. Translating gives CASHRRSGDGNTIYF.

The V and J genes are TRBV7-9 and TRBJ2-3; D gene uncertain. Trimming took off 0 bases at V and 2 bases at J, with 9 bases between the two ends. This CDR3 contains 15 residues. CDR1 is SEHNR, CDR2 FQNEAQ, per germline (reference sequence). This CDR3 reads CASSLAGPNTDTQYF. For the CDR3, the DNA is TGTGCCAGCAGCTTAGCGGGCCCAAACACAGATACGCAGTATTTT.

The chain recombines TRBV5-4 with TRBJ2-2, with 8 bases that match TRBD2. The junction had 8 bases not matched to a gene; V was cut back by 4 bases and J by 3 bases. Germline CDR1 SGHNT, CDR2 YYREEE (reference sequence). The CDR3 contains 16 residues. The CDR3 region has the DNA TGTGCCAGCAGCCCAGCCCCGGGGGGGGACACCGGGGAGCTGTTTTTT. This encodes CASSPAPGGDTGELFF.

The V call is TRBV9, the J call TRBJ2-7; D perhaps matches TRBD1 (7 bases). Germline V gives CDR1 SGDLS, CDR2 YYNGEE. CDR3 size: 15 residues. The V end was cut by 3 bases, the J end by 7 bases, with 20 bases between. CDR3 DNA sequence: TGTGCCAGCAGCGCCCAGGGGGGTCATCGATGGGAGCAGTACTTC. Residues: CASSAQGGHRWEQYF.

J is TRBJ2-1 and V is TRBV4-2; TRBD2 aligns across 7 bases. The CDR3 has 18 amino acids. The ends lost 0 bases at V and 1 base at J; junction bases unmatched: 9. Germline V gene lookup returns CDR1 LGHNA and CDR2 YNFKEQ. The CDR3 DNA follows: TGTGCCAGCAGCCAAGATCCTTTGAGTAGCGGGTCCTACAATGAGCAGTTCTTC. Translated: CASSQDPLSSGSYNEQFF.

The chain carries TRBV27 and TRBJ2-2, with D possibly matching TRBD1 (10 bases). V gave up 6 bases and J gave up 1 base, with 21 bases separating them. Germline assignment: CDR1 MNHEY and CDR2 SMNVEV (reference sequence). The CDR3 runs to 18 residues. This CDR3 is CASSPGQGREGNTGELFF. Written as DNA, the CDR3 is TGTGCCAGCAGCCCGGGACAGGGGCGGGAGGGGAACACCGGGGAGCTGTTTTTT.

The chain combines TRBV30 with TRBJ2-2; a possible D gene is TRBD1 (6 bases). Looked up from germline, CDR1 is GTSNPN and CDR2 is SVGIG (reference sequence). This CDR3 comprises 13 residues. Trimming cost V 2 bases and J 13 bases, with 17 bases left between them. The CDR3 DNA follows: TGTGCCTGGAGTCTGGAGAGGGACAACTGGCTGTTTTTT. This gives the protein CAWSLERDNWLFF.

This clone came up a few times. The genes are TRBV7-9 and TRBJ1-1; tentatively, D is TRBD1 (6 bases). Trimming stripped 4 bases from V and 2 bases from J, with 14 bases between. CDR1 and CDR2 (germline): SEHNR, FQNEAQ (reference sequence). The CDR3 sequence is 15 residues long. The CDR3 coding sequence is TGTGCCAGCAGCTCTTTTAGCAGGGGTAACACTGAAGCTTTCTTT. Translated, it gives CASSSFSRGNTEAFF.

The chain employs TRBV6-5 and TRBJ1-2; no clear D. From germline, CDR1 is MNHEY and CDR2 SVGAGI. This CDR3 has 15 residues. Between the trimmed V and J ends, which lost 4 bases and 2 bases, there was a span of 14 bases. For the CDR3, the DNA is TGTGCCAGCAGTTCCCTCGGGAGCGGGAACTATGGCTACACCTTC. Translation gives CASSSLGSGNYGYTF.

The V call is TRBV7-9, the J call TRBJ2-3; TRBD2 matches 7 bases. The ends lost 4 bases at V and 2 bases at J; junction bases unmatched: 3. This CDR3 comprises 14 residues. Germline-derived CDR1 and CDR2 are SEHNR and FQNEAQ (reference sequence). The CDR3 DNA is TGTGCCAGCAGCTGGGGGGGAAACACAGATACGCAGTATTTT. Amino acids: CASSWGGNTDTQYF.

The V and J genes are TRBV5-1 and TRBJ2-2; TRBD1 agrees at 8 bases. CDR3 length equals 18 residues. Germline trimming cut 0 bases from V and 0 bases from J; bases unmatched to any gene: 7. Germline V lookup: CDR1 SGHRS, CDR2 YFSETQ. The CDR3 here is CASSLAPGQVTNTGELFF. CDR3 coding DNA: TGCGCCAGCAGCTTGGCCCCGGGACAGGTGACGAACACCGGGGAGCTGTTTTTT.

The V and J genes are TRBV7-3 and TRBJ2-1, with 8 bases aligning to TRBD1. Germline-derived CDR1 and CDR2 are SGHTA and FQGTGA. This CDR3 is built from 13 residues. V lost 4 bases, J lost 9 bases, and 5 bases stayed unmatched. The CDR3 region is CASSSGQGIEQFF. In DNA form, the CDR3 reads TGTGCCAGCAGCTCCGGACAGGGTATTGAGCAGTTCTTC.

This chain joins TRBV7-6 and TRBJ1-1; the match to TRBD1 covers 7 bases. V dropped 5 bases and J dropped 8; count of bases not matched to a gene: 14. The CDR3 spans 15 residues. Germline CDR1 and CDR2: SGHVS and FNYEAQ. The CDR3 DNA reads TGTGCCAGCAGCGACCTTACAGGGGCAACCCTAGAAGCTTTCTTT. Translation gives CASSDLTGATLEAFF.